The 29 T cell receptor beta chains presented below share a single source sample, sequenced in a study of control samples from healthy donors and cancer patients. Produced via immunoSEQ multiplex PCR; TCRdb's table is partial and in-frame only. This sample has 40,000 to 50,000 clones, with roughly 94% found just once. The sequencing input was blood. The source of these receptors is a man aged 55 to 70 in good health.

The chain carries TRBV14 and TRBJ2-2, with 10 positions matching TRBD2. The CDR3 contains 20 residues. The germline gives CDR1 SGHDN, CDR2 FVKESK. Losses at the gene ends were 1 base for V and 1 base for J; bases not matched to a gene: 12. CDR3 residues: CASSQVSLFSGRLNTGELFF. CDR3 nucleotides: TGTGCCAGCAGCCAAGTCTCCTTATTTAGCGGGAGGCTGAACACCGGGGAGCTGTTTTTT. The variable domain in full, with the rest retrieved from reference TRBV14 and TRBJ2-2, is EAGVTQFPSHSVIEKGQTVTLRCDPISGHDNLYWYRRVMGKEIKFLLHFVKESKQDESGMPNNRFLAERTGGTYSTLKVQPAELEDSGVYFCASSQVSLFSGRLNTGELFFGEGSRLTVL.

The CDR3 protein is CASRLREGADTQYF. The CDR3 DNA sequence: TGTGCCAGCAGGCTCCGGGAGGGAGCAGATACGCAGTATTTT. The rearrangement links TRBV14 to TRBJ2-3; 8 bases are shared with TRBD2. Per the germline V gene, CDR1 is SGHDN and CDR2 is FVKESK. The trim removed 6 bases at V and 4 bases at J, leaving 6 bases unmatched. This CDR3 contains 14 residues.

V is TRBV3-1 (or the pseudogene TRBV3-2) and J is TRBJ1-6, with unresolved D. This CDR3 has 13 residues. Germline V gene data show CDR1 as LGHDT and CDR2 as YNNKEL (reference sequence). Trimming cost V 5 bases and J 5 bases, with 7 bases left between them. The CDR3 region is CASSIGDNSPLHF. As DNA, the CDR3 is TGTGCCAGCAGCATCGGGGATAATTCACCCCTCCACTTT.

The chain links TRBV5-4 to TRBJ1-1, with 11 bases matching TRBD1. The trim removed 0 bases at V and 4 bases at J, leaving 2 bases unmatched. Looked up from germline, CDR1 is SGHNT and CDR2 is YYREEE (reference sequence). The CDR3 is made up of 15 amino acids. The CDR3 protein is CASSLAGTGGTEAFF. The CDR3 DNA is TGTGCCAGCAGCTTGGCCGGGACAGGGGGCACTGAAGCTTTCTTT.

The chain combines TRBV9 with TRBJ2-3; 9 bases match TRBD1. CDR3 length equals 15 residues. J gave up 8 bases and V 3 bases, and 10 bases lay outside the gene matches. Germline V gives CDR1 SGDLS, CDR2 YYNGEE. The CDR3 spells CASSAQQGAGGTQYF. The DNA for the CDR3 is TGTGCCAGCAGCGCCCAACAGGGGGCGGGCGGTACGCAGTATTTT.

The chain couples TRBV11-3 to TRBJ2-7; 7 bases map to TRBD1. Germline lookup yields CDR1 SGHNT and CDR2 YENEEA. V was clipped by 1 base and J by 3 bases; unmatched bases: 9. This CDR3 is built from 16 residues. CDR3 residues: CASSLAPTGTDYEQYF. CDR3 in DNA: TGTGCCAGCAGCTTAGCCCCGACCGGGACAGACTACGAGCAGTACTTC.

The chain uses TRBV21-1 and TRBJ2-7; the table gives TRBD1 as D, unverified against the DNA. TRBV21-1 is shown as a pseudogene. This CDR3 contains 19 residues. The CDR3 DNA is TGTGCCAGCAGCGTCCGGGACAGGGGGACCCCCACCCTCTCCTACGAGCAGTACTTC. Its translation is CASSVRDRGTPTLSYEQYF.

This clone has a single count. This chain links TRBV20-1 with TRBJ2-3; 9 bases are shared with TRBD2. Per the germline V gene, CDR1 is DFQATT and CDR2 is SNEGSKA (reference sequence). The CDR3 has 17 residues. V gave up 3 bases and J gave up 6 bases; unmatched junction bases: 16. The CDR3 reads CSASGVAGVRTADTQYF. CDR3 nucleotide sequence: TGCAGTGCTAGTGGGGTAGCGGGAGTACGGACGGCGGATACGCAGTATTTT.

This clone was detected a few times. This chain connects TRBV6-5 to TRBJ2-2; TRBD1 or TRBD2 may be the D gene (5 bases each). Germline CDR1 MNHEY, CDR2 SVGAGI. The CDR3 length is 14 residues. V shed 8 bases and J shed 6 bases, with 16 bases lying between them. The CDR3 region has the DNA TGTGCCAGCCGGGGCCCTGTTTTGTCCGGGGAGCTGTTTTTT. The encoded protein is CASRGPVLSGELFF.

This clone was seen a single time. The CDR3 spells CASSSSDHSGNDEQFF. As DNA, the CDR3 is TGTGCCAGCAGCTCATCGGATCATAGCGGGAACGATGAGCAGTTCTTC. The J gene is TRBJ2-1, the V gene TRBV3-1 (or the pseudogene TRBV3-2); 8 bases are shared with TRBD2. There are 16 residues in the CDR3. Germline values: CDR1 LGHDT, CDR2 YNNKEL (reference sequence). V shed 5 bases, J shed 8 bases, and the junction held 14 bases outside the gene matches.

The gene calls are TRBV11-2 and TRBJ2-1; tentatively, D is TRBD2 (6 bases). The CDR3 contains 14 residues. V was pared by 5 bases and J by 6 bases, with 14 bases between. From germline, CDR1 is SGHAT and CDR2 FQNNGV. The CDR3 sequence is CASSLLRDSNEQFF. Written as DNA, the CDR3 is TGTGCCAGCAGCCTTCTAAGGGACTCCAATGAGCAGTTCTTC.

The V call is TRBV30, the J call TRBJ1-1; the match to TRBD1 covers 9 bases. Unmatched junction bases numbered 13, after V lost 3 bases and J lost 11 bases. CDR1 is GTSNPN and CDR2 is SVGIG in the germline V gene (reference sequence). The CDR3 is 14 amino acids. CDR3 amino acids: CAWRETGTGTGAFF. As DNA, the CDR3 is TGTGCCTGGAGGGAGACCGGGACAGGGACGGGGGCTTTCTTT.

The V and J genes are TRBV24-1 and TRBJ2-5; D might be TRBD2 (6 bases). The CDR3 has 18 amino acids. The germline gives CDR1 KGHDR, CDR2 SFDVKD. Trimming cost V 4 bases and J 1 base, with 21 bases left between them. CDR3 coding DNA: TGTGCCACCAGTGACCGAGGCGGGGACGGTAGAACCCAAGAGACCCAGTACTTC. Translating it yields CATSDRGGDGRTQETQYF.

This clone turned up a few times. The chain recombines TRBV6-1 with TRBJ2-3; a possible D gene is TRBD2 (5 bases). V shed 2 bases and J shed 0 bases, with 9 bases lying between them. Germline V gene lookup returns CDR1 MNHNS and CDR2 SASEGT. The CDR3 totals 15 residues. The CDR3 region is CASSENKRSTDTQYF. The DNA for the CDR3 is TGTGCCAGCAGTGAAAATAAGCGGAGCACAGATACGCAGTATTTT.

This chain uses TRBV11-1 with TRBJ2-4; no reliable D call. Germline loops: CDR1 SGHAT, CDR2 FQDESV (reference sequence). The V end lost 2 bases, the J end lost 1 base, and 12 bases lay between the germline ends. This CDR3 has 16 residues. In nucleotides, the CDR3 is TGTGCCAGCAGCTTAACCCCAACCGGGGCCAAAAACATTCAGTACTTC. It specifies CASSLTPTGAKNIQYF.

The CDR3 spells CASSYGASNYGYTF. The CDR3 DNA sequence: TGTGCCAGCAGTTACGGGGCGTCCAACTATGGCTACACCTTC. V usage is TRBV6-5 and J usage is TRBJ1-2; a possible D gene is TRBD1 (5 bases). The CDR3 is made up of 14 amino acids. V was cut by 2 bases and J by 2 bases, with 9 bases left in between. Per the germline V gene, CDR1 is MNHEY and CDR2 is SVGAGI.

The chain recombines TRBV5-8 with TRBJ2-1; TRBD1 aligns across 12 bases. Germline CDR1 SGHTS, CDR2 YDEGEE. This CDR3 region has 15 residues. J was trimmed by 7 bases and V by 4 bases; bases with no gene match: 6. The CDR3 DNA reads TGTGCCAGCAGCACCGGGACAGGGGGCTGGAATGAGCAGTTCTTC. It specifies CASSTGTGGWNEQFF.

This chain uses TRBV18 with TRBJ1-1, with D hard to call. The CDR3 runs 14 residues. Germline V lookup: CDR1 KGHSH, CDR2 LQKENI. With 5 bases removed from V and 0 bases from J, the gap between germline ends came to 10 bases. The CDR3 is CASSITDVNTEAFF. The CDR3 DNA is TGTGCCAGCTCAATAACAGATGTGAACACTGAAGCTTTCTTT.

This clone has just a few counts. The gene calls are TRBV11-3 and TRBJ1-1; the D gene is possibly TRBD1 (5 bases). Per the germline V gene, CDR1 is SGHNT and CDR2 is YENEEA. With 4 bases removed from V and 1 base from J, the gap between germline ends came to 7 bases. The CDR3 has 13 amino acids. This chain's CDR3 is CASSWGGNTEAFF. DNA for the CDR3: TGTGCCAGCAGCTGGGGCGGGAACACTGAAGCTTTCTTT.

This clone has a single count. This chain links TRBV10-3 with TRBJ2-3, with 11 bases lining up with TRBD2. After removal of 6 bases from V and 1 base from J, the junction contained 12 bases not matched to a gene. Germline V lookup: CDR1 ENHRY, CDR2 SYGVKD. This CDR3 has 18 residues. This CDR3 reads CAISSSLGTSGRTDTQYF. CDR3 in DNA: TGTGCCATCAGCTCTTCGTTGGGGACTAGCGGTCGCACAGATACGCAGTATTTT.

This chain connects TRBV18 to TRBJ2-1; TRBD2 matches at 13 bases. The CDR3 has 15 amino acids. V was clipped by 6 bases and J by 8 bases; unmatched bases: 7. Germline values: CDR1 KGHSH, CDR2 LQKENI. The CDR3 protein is CASSGTSGNLYEQFF. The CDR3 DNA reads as TGTGCCAGCTCCGGGACTAGCGGGAATCTCTATGAGCAGTTCTTC.

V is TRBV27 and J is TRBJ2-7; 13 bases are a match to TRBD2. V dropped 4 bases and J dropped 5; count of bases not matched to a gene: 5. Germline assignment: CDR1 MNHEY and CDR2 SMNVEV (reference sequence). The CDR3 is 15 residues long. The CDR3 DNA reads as TGTGCCAGCAGTTCAAGGACTAGCGGGAGTGACGAGCAGTACTTC. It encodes CASSSRTSGSDEQYF.

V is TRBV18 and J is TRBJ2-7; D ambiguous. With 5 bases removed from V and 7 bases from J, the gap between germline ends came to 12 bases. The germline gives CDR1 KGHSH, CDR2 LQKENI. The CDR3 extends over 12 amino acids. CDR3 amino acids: CASSSTVAEQYF. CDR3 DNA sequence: TGTGCCAGCTCATCGACCGTTGCGGAGCAGTACTTC.

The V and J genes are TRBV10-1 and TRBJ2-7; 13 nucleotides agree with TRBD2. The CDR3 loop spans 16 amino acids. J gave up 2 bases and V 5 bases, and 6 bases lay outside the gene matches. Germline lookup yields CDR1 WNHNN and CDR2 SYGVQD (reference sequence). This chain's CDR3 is CASSSPGTSGTYEQYF. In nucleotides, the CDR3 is TGCGCCAGCAGTTCCCCCGGGACTAGCGGGACCTACGAGCAGTACTTC.

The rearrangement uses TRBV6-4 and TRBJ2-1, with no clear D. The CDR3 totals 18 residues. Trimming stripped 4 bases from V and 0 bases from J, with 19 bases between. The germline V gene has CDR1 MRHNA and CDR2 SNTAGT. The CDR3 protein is CASSVLIDSLGSYNEQFF. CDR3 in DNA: TGTGCCAGCAGTGTCCTTATAGACTCCTTGGGCTCCTACAATGAGCAGTTCTTC.

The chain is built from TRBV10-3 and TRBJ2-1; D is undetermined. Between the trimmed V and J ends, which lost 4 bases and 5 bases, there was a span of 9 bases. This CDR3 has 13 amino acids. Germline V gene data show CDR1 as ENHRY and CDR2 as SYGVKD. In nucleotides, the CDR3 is TGTGCCATCAGTGCCCTAGGGCACAATGAGCAGTTCTTC. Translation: CAISALGHNEQFF.

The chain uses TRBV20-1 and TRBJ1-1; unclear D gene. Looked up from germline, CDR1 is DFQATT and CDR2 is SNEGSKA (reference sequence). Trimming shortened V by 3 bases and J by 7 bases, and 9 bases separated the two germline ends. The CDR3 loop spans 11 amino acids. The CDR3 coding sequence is TGCAGTGCTAGGACACCCAATGAAGCTTTCTTT. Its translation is CSARTPNEAFF.

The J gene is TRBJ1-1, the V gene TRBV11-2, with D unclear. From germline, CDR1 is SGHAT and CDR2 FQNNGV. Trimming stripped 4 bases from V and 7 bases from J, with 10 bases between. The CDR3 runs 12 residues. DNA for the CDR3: TGTGCCAGCAGCTCCCTTTCATATGAAGCTTTCTTT. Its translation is CASSSLSYEAFF.

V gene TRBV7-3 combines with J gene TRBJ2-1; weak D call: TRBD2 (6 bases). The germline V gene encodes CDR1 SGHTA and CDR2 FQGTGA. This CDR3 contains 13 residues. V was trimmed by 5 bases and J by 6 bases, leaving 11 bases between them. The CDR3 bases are TGTGCCAGCAGCACGCGGGACTTCAATGAGCAGTTCTTC. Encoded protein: CASSTRDFNEQFF.